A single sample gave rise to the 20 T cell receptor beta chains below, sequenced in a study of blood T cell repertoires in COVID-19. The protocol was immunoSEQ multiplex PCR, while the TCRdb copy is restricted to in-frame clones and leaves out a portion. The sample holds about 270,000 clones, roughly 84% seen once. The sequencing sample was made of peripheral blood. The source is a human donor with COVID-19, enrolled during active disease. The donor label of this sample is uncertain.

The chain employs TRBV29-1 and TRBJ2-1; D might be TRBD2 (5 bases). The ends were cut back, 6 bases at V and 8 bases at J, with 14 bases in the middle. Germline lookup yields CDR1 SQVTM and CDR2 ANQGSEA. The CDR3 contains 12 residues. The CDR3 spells CSVGVVTDEQFF. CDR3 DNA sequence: TGCAGCGTGGGAGTCGTGACCGATGAGCAGTTCTTC.

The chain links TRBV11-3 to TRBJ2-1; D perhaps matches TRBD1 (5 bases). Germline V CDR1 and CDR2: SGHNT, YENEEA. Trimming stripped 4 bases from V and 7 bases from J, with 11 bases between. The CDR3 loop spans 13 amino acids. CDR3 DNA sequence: TGTGCCAGCAGCTGGCAGGGAAGGAATGAGCAGTTCTTC. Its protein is CASSWQGRNEQFF.

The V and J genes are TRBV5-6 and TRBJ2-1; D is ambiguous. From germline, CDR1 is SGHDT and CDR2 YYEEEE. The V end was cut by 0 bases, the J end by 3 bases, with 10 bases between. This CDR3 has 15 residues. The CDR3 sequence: CASSLGSFYYNEQFF. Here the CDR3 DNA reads TGTGCCAGCAGCTTGGGTTCCTTTTACTACAATGAGCAGTTCTTC.

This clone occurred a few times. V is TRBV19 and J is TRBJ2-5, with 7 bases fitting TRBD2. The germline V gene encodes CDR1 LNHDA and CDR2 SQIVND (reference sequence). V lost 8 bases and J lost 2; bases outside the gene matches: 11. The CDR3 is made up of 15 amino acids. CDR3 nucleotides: TGTGCCAGTGGGACGGGGGGAACCGGTCAAGAGACCCAGTACTTC. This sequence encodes CASGTGGTGQETQYF.

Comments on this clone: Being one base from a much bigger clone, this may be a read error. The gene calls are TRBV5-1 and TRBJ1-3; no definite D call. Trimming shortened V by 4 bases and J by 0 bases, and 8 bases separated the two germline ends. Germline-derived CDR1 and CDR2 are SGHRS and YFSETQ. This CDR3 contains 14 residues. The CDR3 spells CASSRDNSGNTIYF. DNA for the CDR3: TGCGCCAGCAGCCGAGACAACTCTGGAAACACCATATATTTT.

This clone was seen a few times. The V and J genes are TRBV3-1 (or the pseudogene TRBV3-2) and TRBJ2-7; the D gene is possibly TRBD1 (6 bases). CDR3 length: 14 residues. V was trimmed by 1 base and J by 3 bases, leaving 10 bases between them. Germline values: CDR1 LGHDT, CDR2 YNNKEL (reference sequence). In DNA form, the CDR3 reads TGTGCCAGCAGCCAAGCCGGACAGTACTACGAGCAGTACTTC. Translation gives CASSQAGQYYEQYF.

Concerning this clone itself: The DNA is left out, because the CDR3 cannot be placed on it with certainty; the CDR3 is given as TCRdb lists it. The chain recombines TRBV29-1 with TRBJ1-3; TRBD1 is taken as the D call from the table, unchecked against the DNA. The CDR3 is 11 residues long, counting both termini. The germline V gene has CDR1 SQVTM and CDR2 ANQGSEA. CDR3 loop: CSVGAGTGLYF.

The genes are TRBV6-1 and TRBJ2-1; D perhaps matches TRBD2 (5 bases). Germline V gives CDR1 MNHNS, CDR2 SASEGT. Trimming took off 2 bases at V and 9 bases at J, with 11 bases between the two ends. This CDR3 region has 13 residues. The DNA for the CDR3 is TGTGCCAGCAGTGAAACCCGGGAAAGTGAGCAGTTCTTC. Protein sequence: CASSETRESEQFF.

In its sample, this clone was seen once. In DNA form, the CDR3 reads TGTGCCAGTAGTCGGGGACACAATAGCAATCAGCCCCAGCATTTT. Amino acids: CASSRGHNSNQPQHF. This chain joins TRBV19 and TRBJ1-5, with D tentatively TRBD1 (6 bases). V lost 5 bases and J lost 0, with 11 bases in between. The CDR3 length is 15 residues. The germline V gene has CDR1 LNHDA and CDR2 SQIVND (reference sequence).

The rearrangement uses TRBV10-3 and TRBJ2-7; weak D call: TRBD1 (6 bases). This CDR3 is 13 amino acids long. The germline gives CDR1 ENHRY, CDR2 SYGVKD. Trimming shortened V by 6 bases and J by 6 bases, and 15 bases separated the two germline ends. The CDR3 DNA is TGTGCCATCAGGTCCACAGGGTCGGGCGAGCAGTACTTC. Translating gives CAIRSTGSGEQYF.

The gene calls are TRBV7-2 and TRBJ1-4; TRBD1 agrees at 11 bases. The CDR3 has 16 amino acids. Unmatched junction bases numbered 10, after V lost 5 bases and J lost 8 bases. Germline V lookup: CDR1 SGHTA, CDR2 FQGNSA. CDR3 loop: CASSPGVGQGEEKLFF. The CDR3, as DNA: TGTGCCAGCAGCCCGGGGGTGGGACAGGGGGAAGAAAAACTGTTTTTT.

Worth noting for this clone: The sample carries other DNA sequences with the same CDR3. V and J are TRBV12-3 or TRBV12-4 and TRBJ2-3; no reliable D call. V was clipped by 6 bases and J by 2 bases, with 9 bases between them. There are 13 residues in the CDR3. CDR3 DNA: TGTGCCAGCAGCCGCGGAGCCACAGATACGCAGTATTTT. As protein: CASSRGATDTQYF.

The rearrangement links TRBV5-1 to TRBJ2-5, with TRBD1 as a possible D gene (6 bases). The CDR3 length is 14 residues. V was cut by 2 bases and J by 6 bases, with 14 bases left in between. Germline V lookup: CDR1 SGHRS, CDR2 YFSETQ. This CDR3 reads CASSLQGEGQTQYF. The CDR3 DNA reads TGCGCCAGCAGCTTACAGGGCGAGGGGCAGACCCAGTACTTC.

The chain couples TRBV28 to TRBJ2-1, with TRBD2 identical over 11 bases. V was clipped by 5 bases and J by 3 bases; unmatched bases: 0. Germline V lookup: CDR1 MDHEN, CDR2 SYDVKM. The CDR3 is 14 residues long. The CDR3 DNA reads TGTGCCAGCAGTCTAGCGGGAGGCTACAATGAGCAGTTCTTC. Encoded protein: CASSLAGGYNEQFF.

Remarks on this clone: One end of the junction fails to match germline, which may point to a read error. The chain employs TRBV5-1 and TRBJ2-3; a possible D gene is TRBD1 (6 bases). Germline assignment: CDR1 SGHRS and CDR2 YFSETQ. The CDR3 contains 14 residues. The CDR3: CASSLDPEGTHASF. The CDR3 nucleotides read TGCGCCAGCAGCTTGGACCCCGAAGGGACACACGCGTCTTTT.

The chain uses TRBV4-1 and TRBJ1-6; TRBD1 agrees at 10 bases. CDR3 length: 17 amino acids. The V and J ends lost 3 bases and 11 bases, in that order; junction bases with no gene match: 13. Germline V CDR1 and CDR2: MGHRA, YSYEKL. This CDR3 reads CASSQIGRQGAYPPLHF. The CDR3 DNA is TGCGCCAGCAGCCAGATAGGGAGACAGGGGGCATATCCACCCCTCCACTTT.

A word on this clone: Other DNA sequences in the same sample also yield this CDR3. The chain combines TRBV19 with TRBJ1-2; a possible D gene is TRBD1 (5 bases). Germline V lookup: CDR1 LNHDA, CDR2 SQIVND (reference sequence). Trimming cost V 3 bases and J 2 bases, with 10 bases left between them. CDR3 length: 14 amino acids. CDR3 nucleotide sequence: TGTGCCAGTAGTATCACTGGGGCAAACTATGGCTACACCTTC. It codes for CASSITGANYGYTF. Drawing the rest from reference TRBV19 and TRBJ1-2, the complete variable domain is DGGITQSPKYLFRKEGQNVTLSCEQNLNHDAMYWYRQDPGQGLRLIYYSQIVNDFQKGDIAEGYSVSREKKESFPLTVTSAQKNPTAFYLCASSITGANYGYTFGSGTRLTVV.

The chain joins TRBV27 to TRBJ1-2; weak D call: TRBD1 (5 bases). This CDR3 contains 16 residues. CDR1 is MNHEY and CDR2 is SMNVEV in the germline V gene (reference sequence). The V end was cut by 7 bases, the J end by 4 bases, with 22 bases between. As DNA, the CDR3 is TGTGCCAGCAACCCGCGAGAGGCGGGGCACGGCTATGGCTACACCTTC. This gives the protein CASNPREAGHGYGYTF.

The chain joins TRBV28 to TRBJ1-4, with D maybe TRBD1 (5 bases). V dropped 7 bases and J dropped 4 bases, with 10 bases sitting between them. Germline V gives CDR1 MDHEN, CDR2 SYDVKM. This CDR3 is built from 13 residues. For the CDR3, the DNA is TGTGCCAGCAATCTCCAGGGTAATGAAAAACTGTTTTTT. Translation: CASNLQGNEKLFF.

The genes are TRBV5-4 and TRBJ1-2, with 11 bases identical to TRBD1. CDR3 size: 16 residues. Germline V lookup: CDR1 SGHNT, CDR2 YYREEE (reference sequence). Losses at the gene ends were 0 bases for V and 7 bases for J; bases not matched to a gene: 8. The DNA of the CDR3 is TGTGCCAGCAGCTTGGCCGGGACAGGGGGTATCGGTGGCTACACCTTC. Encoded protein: CASSLAGTGGIGGYTF.